Listed below are T cell receptor beta chains from one sample, sequenced in a study of T cell clonotyping in hematopoietic cell transplantation. Assay: immunoSEQ multiplex PCR; the TCRdb copy retains only in-frame clones and omits some. The sample records 20,000 to 25,000 clones, 85% to 90% being singletons. Material: peripheral blood mononuclear cells, obtained before stem cell transplant. The origin of the receptors is a man between 18 and 35 years old with biphenotypic leukemia. Some clones in this sample may be carry-over from other donors' samples. Both conserved end residues are trimmed from each CDR3. The order of the fields is V gene, J gene, CDR3 protein.

V gene: TRBV11-3; J gene: TRBJ2-5; CDR3 protein: ASSLVSGIETQY
V gene: TRBV7-8; J gene: TRBJ1-2; CDR3 protein: ASSLLPPGPYGYT
V gene: TRBV4-1; J gene: TRBJ2-7; CDR3 protein: ASSITTEQY
V gene: TRBV7-2; J gene: TRBJ1-1; CDR3 protein: ASSLVAGAGHTEAF
V gene: TRBV19; J gene: TRBJ1-1; CDR3 protein: ASSTPRMNTEAF
V gene: TRBV7-2; J gene: TRBJ2-3; CDR3 protein: ASSPSRNPLTDTQY
V gene: TRBV7-3; J gene: TRBJ2-5; CDR3 protein: ASSLGAGRGETQY
V gene: TRBV5-8; J gene: TRBJ1-1; CDR3 protein: ASSLAVGHLQAGDTEAF
V gene: TRBV19; J gene: TRBJ2-3; CDR3 protein: ASSIGGGGITDTQY
V gene: TRBV25-1; J gene: TRBJ1-4; CDR3 protein: ASSEPSGATNEKLF
V gene: TRBV4-3; J gene: TRBJ2-1; CDR3 protein: ASSPWGEINEQF
V gene: TRBV9; J gene: TRBJ2-2; CDR3 protein: ASSVVQAPNTGELF
V gene: TRBV28; J gene: TRBJ2-7; CDR3 protein: ASSLLRYEQY
V gene: TRBV7-3; J gene: TRBJ2-3; CDR3 protein: ASSPYGGGKTDTQY
V gene: TRBV29-1; J gene: TRBJ2-5; CDR3 protein: SVDLVEGETQY
V gene: TRBV27; J gene: TRBJ2-5; CDR3 protein: ASSLSGQEPPQETQY
V gene: TRBV19; J gene: TRBJ2-1; CDR3 protein: ASSISGRANEQF
V gene: TRBV6-1; J gene: TRBJ2-5; CDR3 protein: ASSWGQQETQY
V gene: TRBV9; J gene: TRBJ2-7; CDR3 protein: ASSPRVDRLSEQY
V gene: TRBV11-2; J gene: TRBJ1-4; CDR3 protein: ASSLTGSAPEEKLF
V gene: TRBV19; J gene: TRBJ1-1; CDR3 protein: ASSIGASGTEAF
V gene: TRBV9; J gene: TRBJ1-6; CDR3 protein: ASSGKTGLNSPLH
V gene: TRBV9; J gene: TRBJ1-3; CDR3 protein: ASSTSPSFPGNTIY
V gene: TRBV2; J gene: TRBJ2-7; CDR3 protein: ASSILQVAEQY
V gene: TRBV5-6; J gene: TRBJ1-2; CDR3 protein: ASSPYWTIDGYT
V gene: TRBV11-3; J gene: TRBJ2-1; CDR3 protein: ASSSRDRGSYNEQF
V gene: TRBV6-1; J gene: TRBJ2-2; CDR3 protein: ASLQGARAGELF
V gene: TRBV4-1; J gene: TRBJ1-4; CDR3 protein: ASKAEGGGALNEKLF
V gene: TRBV6-5; J gene: TRBJ2-7; CDR3 protein: ASTIRASSYEQY
V gene: TRBV11-1; J gene: TRBJ2-6; CDR3 protein: ASSLEGNRAGANVLT
V gene: TRBV4-1; J gene: TRBJ2-7; CDR3 protein: ASSQEQGGEQY
V gene: TRBV4-1; J gene: TRBJ2-5; CDR3 protein: ASSQTPFAAGGETQY
V gene: TRBV27; J gene: TRBJ1-1; CDR3 protein: ASSLTGVLTGMNTEAF
V gene: TRBV19; J gene: TRBJ1-2; CDR3 protein: ASSIEPSGQGRGYT
V gene: TRBV11-2; J gene: TRBJ2-1; CDR3 protein: ASSLEGTRRANEQF
V gene: TRBV2; J gene: TRBJ1-1; CDR3 protein: ASRTSGENTEAF
V gene: TRBV7-2; J gene: TRBJ1-2; CDR3 protein: ASSLNPGTLGGYT
V gene: TRBV9; J gene: TRBJ1-6; CDR3 protein: ASSVSGLLLNSPLH
V gene: TRBV20-1; J gene: TRBJ2-7; CDR3 protein: SAFGPYEQY
V gene: TRBV30; J gene: TRBJ2-5; CDR3 protein: AWSWGLAGGGQETQY
V gene: TRBV23-1; J gene: TRBJ2-3; CDR3 protein: ASSLTSGGPTDTQY
V gene: TRBV11-1; J gene: TRBJ1-4; CDR3 protein: ASSPRTGANEKLF
V gene: TRBV6-1; J gene: TRBJ1-4; CDR3 protein: ASRTGTATNEKLF
V gene: TRBV10-3; J gene: TRBJ2-5; CDR3 protein: AISESRGRAGETQY